This T cell receptor (beta chain) is drawn from a study of post-analysis software for immune sequencing data. On the study more broadly: Relapsing-remitting, secondary progressive and progressive-relapsing forms made up the multiple sclerosis disease courses. Findings of the study overall: Significantly lower normalized Chao1 diversity was seen in multiple sclerosis patients than in controls. Samples sharing a preparation batch grouped tightly together when assessed by F measure.

Tagging with unique molecular identifiers was a feature of the TCR beta cDNA libraries. Each sample of about 0.9 to 10 million input T cells yielded around 500,000 cDNA molecules, so each molecule approximated one T cell. Each CDR3 protein is one row after TCRdb ran MiXCR on the PCR reads. Among around 440,000 distinct CDR3 sequences listed, approximately 46% were seen once. On this clonotype: The antigen remains undetermined.

Sample: blood. This clonotype originated in a girl aged 10 to 17 with multiple sclerosis.

CDR3 nucleotide sequence: TGCAGTGCCCACCTTGGAGGTAGTAGCACAGATACGCAGTATTTT. It encodes CSAHLGGSSTDTQYF. The V gene is TRBV20-1, the J gene TRBJ2-3, with a possible D match to TRBD2 (5 bases). V was clipped by 6 bases and J by 0 bases, with 16 bases between them. Germline V CDR1 and CDR2: DFQATT, SNEGSKA (reference sequence). The CDR3 has 15 residues.